Following are 10 T cell receptor beta chains from one sample sequenced in a study of T cells in Graves' hyperthyroidism and ophthalmopathy. RNA transcripts served as the template for amplifying TCR beta CDR3 regions. A first-round RT-PCR of the TCR CDR3 used the HTBI primer set. Each CDR3 protein gets one entry after TCRdb re-called the multiplex PCR reads with MiXCR. The data contain around 340,000 distinct CDR3 sequences, about a sixth of them singletons. The sample comprised blood. These receptors came from a woman aged 25-40 years with Graves' hyperthyroidism that later progressed to Graves' ophthalmopathy.

There are many counts of this clonotype. The rearrangement joins TRBV18 to TRBJ1-6; no firm D call. Trimming cost V 3 bases and J 3 bases, with 3 bases left between them. The CDR3 spans 13 residues. In germline, CDR1 is KGHSH, CDR2 LQKENI. CDR3 sequence (DNA): TGTGCCAGCTCACCGGACTATAATTCACCCCTCCACTTT. It translates to CASSPDYNSPLHF.

The chain employs TRBV20-1 and TRBJ1-3; 7 bases line up with TRBD1. Germline V gives CDR1 DFQATT, CDR2 SNEGSKA (reference sequence). CDR3 size: 13 residues. CDR3 amino acids: CGCSGGAGNTIYF. The CDR3 nucleotides read TGCGGTTGCTCAGGGGGTGCAGGAAACACCATATATTTT.

V and J are TRBV6-1 and TRBJ1-4; TRBD1 agrees at 7 bases. This CDR3 spans 17 amino acids. The V and J ends lost 5 bases and 4 bases, in that order; junction bases with no gene match: 13. Germline CDR1 and CDR2: MNHNS and SASEGT. In DNA form, the CDR3 reads TGTGCCAGCAGTTACGCCTTCGGGACAGCCCTTAATGAAAAACTGTTTTTT. It specifies CASSYAFGTALNEKLFF.

There are many counts of this clonotype. This rearrangement joins TRBV12-3 or TRBV12-4 to TRBJ2-3; D perhaps matches TRBD2 (5 bases). The V and J ends lost 3 bases and 4 bases respectively, with 11 bases between them. The CDR3 runs to 14 residues. The CDR3: CASSLRAAADTQYF. The CDR3 DNA reads TGTGCCAGCAGTTTGCGAGCGGCGGCAGATACGCAGTATTTT.

This clonotype appeared many times. This chain joins TRBV29-1 and TRBJ2-7; D unresolved. V dropped 4 bases and J dropped 2 bases, with 12 bases sitting between them. The CDR3 is 13 residues long. Germline V gene lookup returns CDR1 SQVTM and CDR2 ANQGSEA. The CDR3 reads CSVVGPRAYEQYF. CDR3 in DNA: TGCAGCGTTGTTGGACCGCGAGCCTACGAGCAGTACTTC.

The genes are TRBV29-1 and TRBJ1-1; D is possibly TRBD1 (6 bases). Germline loops: CDR1 SQVTM, CDR2 ANQGSEA. The CDR3 consists of 10 residues. Between the trimmed V and J ends, which lost 7 bases and 11 bases, there was a span of 14 bases. The CDR3 sequence: CSALDSDAFF. In DNA form, the CDR3 reads TGCAGCGCTTTGGACAGTGACGCTTTCTTT.

This clonotype showed up just a few times. CDR3 loop: CSAIESLATDARFF. The CDR3 coding sequence is TGCAGTGCCATAGAGTCCCTAGCGACCGACGCTCGGTTCTTC. The chain recombines TRBV20-1 with TRBJ2-1, with a weak D call TRBD2 (6 bases). The CDR3 totals 14 residues. Trimming stripped 6 bases from V and 15 bases from J, with 27 bases between. Germline CDR1 and CDR2: DFQATT and SNEGSKA (reference sequence).

Concerning this clonotype: This may stem from a read error, because a much larger clone lies one nucleotide away. This sequence joins TRBV24-1 and TRBJ2-7; D remains ambiguous. The germline V gene has CDR1 KGHDR and CDR2 SFDVKD. The CDR3 contains 13 residues. Trimming pared 3 bases from V and 2 bases from J, leaving 7 bases between. Written as DNA, the CDR3 is TGTGCCACCAGTGATGGTGTGGCCTACGAGCAGTACTTC. It translates to CATSDGVAYEQYF.

CDR3 in DNA: TGTGCCAGCAGCAGGGAATTATCCACTGAAGCTTTCTTT. Amino acids: CASSRELSTEAFF. This sequence joins TRBV12-3 or TRBV12-4 and TRBJ1-1, with D tentatively TRBD1 (5 bases). The CDR3 is 13 residues long. V was clipped by 6 bases and J by 4 bases, with 12 bases between them.

This clonotype showed up many times. The rearrangement links TRBV5-8 to TRBJ2-7, with 9 bases aligning to TRBD1. Unmatched junction bases numbered 6, after V lost 0 bases and J lost 2 bases. The CDR3 length is 16 residues. CDR1 is SGHTS and CDR2 is YDEGEE in the germline V gene. The CDR3 protein is CASSLGGTGFPYEQYF. For the CDR3, the DNA is TGTGCCAGCAGCTTGGGTGGGACAGGGTTCCCCTACGAGCAGTACTTC.